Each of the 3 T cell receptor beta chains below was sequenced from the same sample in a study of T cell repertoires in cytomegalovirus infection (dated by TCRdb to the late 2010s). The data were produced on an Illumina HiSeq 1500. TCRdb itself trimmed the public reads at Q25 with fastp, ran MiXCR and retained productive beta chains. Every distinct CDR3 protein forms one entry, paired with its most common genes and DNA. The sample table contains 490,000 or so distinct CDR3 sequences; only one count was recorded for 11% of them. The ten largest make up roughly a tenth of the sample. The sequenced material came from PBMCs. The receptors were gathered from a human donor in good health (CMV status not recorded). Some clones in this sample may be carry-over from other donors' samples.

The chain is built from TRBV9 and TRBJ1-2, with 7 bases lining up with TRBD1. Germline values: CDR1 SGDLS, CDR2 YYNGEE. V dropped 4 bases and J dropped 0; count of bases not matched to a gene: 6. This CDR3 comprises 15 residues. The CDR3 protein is CASSQGDQTNYGYTF. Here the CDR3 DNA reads TGTGCCAGCAGCCAGGGGGACCAAACTAACTATGGCTACACCTTC.

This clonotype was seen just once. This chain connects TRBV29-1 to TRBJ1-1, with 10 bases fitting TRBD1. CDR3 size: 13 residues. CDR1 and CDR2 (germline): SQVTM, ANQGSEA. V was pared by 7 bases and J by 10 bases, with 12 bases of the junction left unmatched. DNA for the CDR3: TGCAGCGCCCGACAGGGGGCCAGGGCATTAGCTTTCTTT. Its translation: CSARQGARALAFF.

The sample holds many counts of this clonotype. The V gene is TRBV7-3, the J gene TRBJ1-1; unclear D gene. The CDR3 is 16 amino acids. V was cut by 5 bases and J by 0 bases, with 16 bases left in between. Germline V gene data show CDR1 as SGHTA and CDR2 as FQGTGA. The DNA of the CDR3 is TGTGCCAGCAGCCTCATTCGGGGTCAGATGAACACTGAAGCTTTCTTT. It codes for CASSLIRGQMNTEAFF.